These T cell receptor beta chains were read from a single sample in a study of blood T cell repertoires in COVID-19. Sequencing was performed with immunoSEQ multiplex PCR; in TCRdb, only in-frame clones are kept and a portion is missing. The sample lists 340,000 or so clones; about 86% were seen once. Sequencing was performed on PBMCs or T cells enriched from blood (not recorded which). The receptors come from a woman aged 40-49 years with acute COVID-19. Each CDR3 is given with its conserved first and last residue. D genes are given only for firm matches. Clone size is stated in some rows and not others, as once, few, many or a class when expanded.

d_gene | abundance | v_gene | CDR3aa
- | - | TRBV5-5 | CASSLAGRGNDSPLHF
- | - | TRBV6-6 | CASSSTGQTTEAFF
TRBD2 | - | TRBV5-1 | CASSPFGTRDYNEQFF
TRBD2 | - | TRBV4-3 | CASSQDGGGSRYNEQFF
- | once | TRBV11-1 | CASSSGLGGLKTQYF
- | - | TRBV28 | CASSTLGLRQSYEQYF
TRBD2 | - | TRBV29-1 | CSVGRSGGATSTDTQYF
TRBD2 | - | TRBV3-1/TRBV3-2 | CASSHDGLAGGADTQYF
TRBD1 | - | TRBV6-5 | CAIRQGNTGELFF
TRBD1 | - | TRBV7-9 | CASSTRQGRMFF
- | few | TRBV20-1 | CSASSSGVRREQFF
TRBD2 | - | TRBV19 | CASSITSGTPYEQYF
- | - | TRBV2 | CASSERDRNTEAFF